The T cell receptor (beta chain) described here comes from a study of blood T cell repertoires in COVID-19. V shed 4 bases and J 5 bases; nucleotides not matched to a gene: 4. In germline, CDR1 is LNHDA, CDR2 SQIVND (reference sequence). This CDR3 contains 14 residues. Assay used: immunoSEQ multiplex PCR; TCRdb lists only in-frame clones, some missing. Of around 200,000 clones in the sample, around 90% were seen once. This TCR was recovered from a man aged 50 to 59 with acute or convalescent COVID-19. The chain is built from TRBV19 and TRBJ2-2; TRBD1 agrees at 7 bases. Sequencing was performed on peripheral blood. Here the CDR3 DNA reads TGTGCCAGTAGTACAGGGGGTCGGACCGGGGAGCTGTTTTTT. It codes for CASSTGGRTGELFF.